This T cell receptor beta chain was observed in a study of beta chain features in type 1 diabetes. On the study more broadly: Patients were similar to healthy donors in age and gender (as well as in cell yields).

General study findings and limits: There was a possibility that cDNA sequencing over-represented cells with high TCR expression. Shortening that was moderate but significant affected the TCRB CDR3s of Type 1 diabetes patients in all four CD4+ subsets.

This CDR3 is built from 16 residues. Trimming took 4 bases from V and 1 from J, leaving 13 bases between them. CDR1 is KGHSH, CDR2 LQKENI, per germline. The study reverse transcribed the entire isolated RNA, so it sequenced expressed TCRB transcripts. An average of approximately 3.6 million reads was obtained for naive, central memory and regulatory T cell samples. The repertoire was sequenced with immunoSEQ multiplex PCR; TCRdb's copy has only in-frame clones and lacks some. The sample shows around 690,000 clones, roughly an eighth of them seen only once. On this clone: Its antigen is not identified.

Purities over 98% were achieved in all sorted populations. The chain couples TRBV18 to TRBJ2-2; D not certain. The sequence was obtained from a young man with type 1 diabetes. Sample: naive CD4+ T cells from blood. CDR3 nucleotides: TGTGCCAGCTCACTTTCGTCAGGCCAGAACACCGGGGAGCTGTTTTTT. Its protein product is CASSLSSGQNTGELFF.